This is a list of T cell receptor beta chains from one sample in a study of long-term antiretroviral therapy in people with HIV. Profiling relied on immunoSEQ multiplex PCR, and the TCRdb table lists in-frame clones only, not all of them. The sample contains about 28,000 clones, just over 85% of which appear only once. The material sequenced was unsorted PBMCs, taken 0.8 years after starting antiretroviral therapy. These receptors were taken from a woman in her 30s with HIV. The CDR3 runs from the conserved cysteine through the conserved F or W. Each record gives: CDR3 DNA, CDR3 protein, clone size, V gene, J gene, D gene. D genes are given only for firm matches. Rows give clone size only sometimes, using once, few, many, or a class for an expanded clone.

cdr3_nt: TGTGCCAGCAGTTACTCGAGTCAATACAATGAGCAGTTCTTC
cdr3_aa: CASSYSSQYNEQFF
clone_size: .
v_call: TRBV6-5
j_call: TRBJ2-1
d_call: .

cdr3_nt: TGTGCCAGTAGTATTTTTCCCTCCGGGGGAGGAAACACCATATATTTT
cdr3_aa: CASSIFPSGGGNTIYF
clone_size: .
v_call: TRBV19
j_call: TRBJ1-3
d_call: .

cdr3_nt: TGTGCTAGTGGTTCGGCACGGATGGGCGAGCAGTACTTC
cdr3_aa: CASGSARMGEQYF
clone_size: .
v_call: TRBV12-5
j_call: TRBJ2-7
d_call: .

cdr3_nt: TGTGCCAGTGCTCCAGGGGACCATACGCAGTATTTT
cdr3_aa: CASAPGDHTQYF
clone_size: .
v_call: TRBV19
j_call: TRBJ2-3
d_call: .

cdr3_nt: TGTGCCAGCAGTCAGGACGTTGCGGCGGCCACCTTC
cdr3_aa: CASSQDVAAATF
clone_size: .
v_call: TRBV2
j_call: TRBJ1-2
d_call: .

cdr3_nt: TGTGCCAGTGGGGGGACGGCCGCGGGGGAGACCCAGTACTTC
cdr3_aa: CASGGTAAGETQYF
clone_size: .
v_call: TRBV19
j_call: TRBJ2-5
d_call: .

cdr3_nt: TGTGCCACCAGCAGAGGGGACAGGGACACAGATACGCAGTATTTT
cdr3_aa: CATSRGDRDTDTQYF
clone_size: .
v_call: TRBV15
j_call: TRBJ2-3
d_call: TRBD1

cdr3_nt: TGTGCCAGCCGCGTAGGACAGCATATTAACACTGAAGCTTTCTTT
cdr3_aa: CASRVGQHINTEAFF
clone_size: .
v_call: TRBV2
j_call: TRBJ1-1
d_call: .

cdr3_nt: TGTGCCAGCAGTTTACGGGGGCTGGGACGTGAAAAACTGTTTTTT
cdr3_aa: CASSLRGLGREKLFF
clone_size: .
v_call: TRBV27
j_call: TRBJ1-4
d_call: .

cdr3_nt: TGTGCCTGGAGTGTATTAACGGGACAGGGGGCCGGCAACGAGCAGTTCTTC
cdr3_aa: CAWSVLTGQGAGNEQFF
clone_size: .
v_call: TRBV30
j_call: TRBJ2-1
d_call: TRBD1

cdr3_nt: TGTGCCAGCAGCCTAGGGGGGAACACTGAAGCTTTCTTT
cdr3_aa: CASSLGGNTEAFF
clone_size: .
v_call: TRBV5-6
j_call: TRBJ1-1
d_call: .

cdr3_nt: TGTGCCAGCAGCTTAGTGAACACTGAAGCTTTCTTT
cdr3_aa: CASSLVNTEAFF
clone_size: .
v_call: TRBV7-9
j_call: TRBJ1-1
d_call: .

cdr3_nt: TGTGCCAGCAGCTTAGCAGGCTTAGGAAACACCATATATTTT
cdr3_aa: CASSLAGLGNTIYF
clone_size: .
v_call: TRBV7-8
j_call: TRBJ1-3
d_call: .

cdr3_nt: TGTGCCAGTAGTATTCTCCCTAATGCAGGGGTAGAGACCCAGTACTTC
cdr3_aa: CASSILPNAGVETQYF
clone_size: .
v_call: TRBV19
j_call: TRBJ2-5
d_call: .

cdr3_nt: TGTGCCACCAAGGTGAGGGTAGAAGAGCAGTACTTC
cdr3_aa: CATKVRVEEQYF
clone_size: few
v_call: TRBV27
j_call: TRBJ2-7
d_call: .

cdr3_nt: TGTGCCAGCAGCTTAGGGCTGTGGGCGGATTACACCTTC
cdr3_aa: CASSLGLWADYTF
clone_size: .
v_call: TRBV7-8
j_call: TRBJ1-2
d_call: .

cdr3_nt: TGTGCCAGCAACCGACAGGGGGAAGGTCAGCCCCAGCATTTT
cdr3_aa: CASNRQGEGQPQHF
clone_size: few
v_call: TRBV7-2
j_call: TRBJ1-5
d_call: TRBD1

cdr3_nt: TGTGCCAGCAGCTCCAGGGGGGCCTACAATGAGCAGTTCTTC
cdr3_aa: CASSSRGAYNEQFF
clone_size: .
v_call: TRBV5-6
j_call: TRBJ2-1
d_call: .

cdr3_nt: TGTGCCACTCGCCTACCTGGCAGAGATACGCAGTATTTT
cdr3_aa: CATRLPGRDTQYF
clone_size: .
v_call: TRBV7-2
j_call: TRBJ2-3
d_call: .

cdr3_nt: TGTGCCAGCAGCCCTGCTGGGGTCTTCAATCAGCCCCAGCATTTT
cdr3_aa: CASSPAGVFNQPQHF
clone_size: .
v_call: TRBV7-2
j_call: TRBJ1-5
d_call: .

cdr3_nt: TGTGCCAGCAGTGAAGCGGGGGGGCGCTCTGGGGCCAACGTCCTGACTTTC
cdr3_aa: CASSEAGGRSGANVLTF
clone_size: .
v_call: TRBV6-1
j_call: TRBJ2-6
d_call: .

cdr3_nt: TGCAGCGCTCTACAGGTTCAAGAGACCCAGTACTTC
cdr3_aa: CSALQVQETQYF
clone_size: .
v_call: TRBV29-1
j_call: TRBJ2-5
d_call: .

cdr3_nt: TGTGCCAGCAGCCAAGTTATGAGCGGGGGTTATGGGGCCCAGTACTTC
cdr3_aa: CASSQVMSGGYGAQYF
clone_size: .
v_call: TRBV4-2
j_call: TRBJ2-5
d_call: TRBD2

cdr3_nt: TGTGCCAGCATACAGGGAGGTAATTCACCCCTCCACTTT
cdr3_aa: CASIQGGNSPLHF
clone_size: .
v_call: TRBV6-1
j_call: TRBJ1-6
d_call: .

cdr3_nt: TGTGCCAGCAGTGAGCGGACAGCCCGGACTTCTAACTATGGCTACACCTTC
cdr3_aa: CASSERTARTSNYGYTF
clone_size: .
v_call: TRBV6-1
j_call: TRBJ1-2
d_call: .

cdr3_nt: TGTGCCATCAGTGAGTCAGGAGGGATCCAGCCCCAGCATTTT
cdr3_aa: CAISESGGIQPQHF
clone_size: .
v_call: TRBV10-3
j_call: TRBJ1-5
d_call: .

cdr3_nt: TGTGCCTGGAGTGAGGCAGGGTTTAATTCACCCCTCCACTTT
cdr3_aa: CAWSEAGFNSPLHF
clone_size: .
v_call: TRBV30
j_call: TRBJ1-6
d_call: .

cdr3_nt: TGTGCCAGCAGTGGGGGCTATGAGCAGTTCTTC
cdr3_aa: CASSGGYEQFF
clone_size: .
v_call: TRBV28
j_call: TRBJ2-1
d_call: .

cdr3_nt: TGTGCCAGCAGCTTGGAACAGCCAGGTGAGCAGTTCTTC
cdr3_aa: CASSLEQPGEQFF
clone_size: .
v_call: TRBV5-5
j_call: TRBJ2-1
d_call: .

cdr3_nt: TGCAGCGTAAGACCGGCGGGGTCTAACTATGGCTACACCTTC
cdr3_aa: CSVRPAGSNYGYTF
clone_size: .
v_call: TRBV29-1
j_call: TRBJ1-2
d_call: .

cdr3_nt: TGTGCCAGCAGCGCTCAGTTGGGGGGGTCGAGATACAATGAGCAGTTCTTC
cdr3_aa: CASSAQLGGSRYNEQFF
clone_size: .
v_call: TRBV9
j_call: TRBJ2-1
d_call: TRBD2